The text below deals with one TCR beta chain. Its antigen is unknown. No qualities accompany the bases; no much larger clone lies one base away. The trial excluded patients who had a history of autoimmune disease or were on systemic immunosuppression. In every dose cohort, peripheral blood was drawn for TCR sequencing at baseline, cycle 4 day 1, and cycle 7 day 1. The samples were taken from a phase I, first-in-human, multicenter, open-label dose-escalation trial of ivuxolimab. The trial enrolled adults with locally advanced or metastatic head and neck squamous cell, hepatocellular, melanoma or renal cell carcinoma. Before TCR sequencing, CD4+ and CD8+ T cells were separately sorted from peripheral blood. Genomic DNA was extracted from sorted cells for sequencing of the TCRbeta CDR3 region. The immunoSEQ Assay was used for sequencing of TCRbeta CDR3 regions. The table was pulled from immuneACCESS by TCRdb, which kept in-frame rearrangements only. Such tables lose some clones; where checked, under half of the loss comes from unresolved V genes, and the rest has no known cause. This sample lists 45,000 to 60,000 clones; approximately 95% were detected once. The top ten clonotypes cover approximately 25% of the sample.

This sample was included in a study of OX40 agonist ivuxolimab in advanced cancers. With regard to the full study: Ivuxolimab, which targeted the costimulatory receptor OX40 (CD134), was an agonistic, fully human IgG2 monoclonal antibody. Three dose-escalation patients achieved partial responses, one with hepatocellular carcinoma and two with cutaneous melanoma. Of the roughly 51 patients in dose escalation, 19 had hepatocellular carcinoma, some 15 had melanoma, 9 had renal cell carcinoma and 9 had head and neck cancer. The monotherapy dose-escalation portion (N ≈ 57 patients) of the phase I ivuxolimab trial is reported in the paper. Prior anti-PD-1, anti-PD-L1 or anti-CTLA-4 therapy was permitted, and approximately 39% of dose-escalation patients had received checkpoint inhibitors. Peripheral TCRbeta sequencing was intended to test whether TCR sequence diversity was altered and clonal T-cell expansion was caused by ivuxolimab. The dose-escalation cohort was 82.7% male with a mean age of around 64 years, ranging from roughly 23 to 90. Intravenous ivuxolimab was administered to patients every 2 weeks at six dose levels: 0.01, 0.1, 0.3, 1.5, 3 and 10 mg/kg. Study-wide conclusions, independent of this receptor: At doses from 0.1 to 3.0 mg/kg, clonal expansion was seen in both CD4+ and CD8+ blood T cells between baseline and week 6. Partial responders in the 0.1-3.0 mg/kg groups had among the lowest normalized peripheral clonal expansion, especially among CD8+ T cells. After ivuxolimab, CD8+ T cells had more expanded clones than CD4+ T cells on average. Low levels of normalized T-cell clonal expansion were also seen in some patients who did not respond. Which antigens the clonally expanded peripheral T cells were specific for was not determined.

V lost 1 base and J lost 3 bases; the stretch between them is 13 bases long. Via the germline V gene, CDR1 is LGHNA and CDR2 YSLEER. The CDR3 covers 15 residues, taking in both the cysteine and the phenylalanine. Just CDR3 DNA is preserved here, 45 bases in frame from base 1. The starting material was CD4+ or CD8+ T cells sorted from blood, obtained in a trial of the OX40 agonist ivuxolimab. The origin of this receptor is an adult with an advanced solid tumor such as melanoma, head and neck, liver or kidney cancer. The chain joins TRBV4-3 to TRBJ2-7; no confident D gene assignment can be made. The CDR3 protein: CASSQGVRSGYEQYF. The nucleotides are TGCGCCAGCAGCCAAGGAGTACGGTCTGGCTACGAGCAGTACTTC.